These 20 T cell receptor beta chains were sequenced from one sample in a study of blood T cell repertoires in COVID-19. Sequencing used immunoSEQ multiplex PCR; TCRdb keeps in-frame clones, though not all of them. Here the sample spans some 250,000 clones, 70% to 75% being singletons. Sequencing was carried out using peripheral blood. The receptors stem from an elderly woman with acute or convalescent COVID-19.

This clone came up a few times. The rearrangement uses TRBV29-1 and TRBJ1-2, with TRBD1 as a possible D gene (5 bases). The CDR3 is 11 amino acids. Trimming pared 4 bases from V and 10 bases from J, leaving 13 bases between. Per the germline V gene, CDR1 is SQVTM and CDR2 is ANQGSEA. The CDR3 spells CSVGADTIYTF. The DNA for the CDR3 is TGCAGCGTTGGGGCGGACACTATCTACACCTTC.

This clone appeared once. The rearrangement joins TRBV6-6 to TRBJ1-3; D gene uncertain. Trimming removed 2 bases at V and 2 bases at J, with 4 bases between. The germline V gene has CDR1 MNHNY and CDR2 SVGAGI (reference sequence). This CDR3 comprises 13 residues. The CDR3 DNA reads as TGTGCCAGCAGTTACAGCCCTGGAAACACCATATATTTT. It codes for CASSYSPGNTIYF.

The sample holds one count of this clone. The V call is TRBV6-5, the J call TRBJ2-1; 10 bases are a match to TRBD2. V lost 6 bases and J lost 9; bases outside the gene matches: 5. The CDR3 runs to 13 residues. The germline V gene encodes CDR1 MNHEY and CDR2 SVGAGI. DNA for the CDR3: TGTGCCAGCAGGCTAGCGGGAGCCACTGAGCAGTTCTTC. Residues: CASRLAGATEQFF.

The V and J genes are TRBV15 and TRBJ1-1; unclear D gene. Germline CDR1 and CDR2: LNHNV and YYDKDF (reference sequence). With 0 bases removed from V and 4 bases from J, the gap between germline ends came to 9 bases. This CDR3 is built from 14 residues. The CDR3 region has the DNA TGTGCCACCAGCAGAGACGGCAGAGGCACTGAAGCTTTCTTT. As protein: CATSRDGRGTEAFF.

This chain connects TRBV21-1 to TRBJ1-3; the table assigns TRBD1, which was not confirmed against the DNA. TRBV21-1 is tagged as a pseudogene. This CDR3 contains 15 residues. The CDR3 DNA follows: TGTGCCAGCAGCCCTCGACAGGGCTCTGGAAACACCATATATTTT. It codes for CASSPRQGSGNTIYF.

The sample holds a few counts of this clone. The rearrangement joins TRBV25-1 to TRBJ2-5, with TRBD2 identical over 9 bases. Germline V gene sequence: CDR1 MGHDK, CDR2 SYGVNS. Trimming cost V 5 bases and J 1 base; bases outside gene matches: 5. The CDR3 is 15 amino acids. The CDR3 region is CASSKGTSIQETQYF. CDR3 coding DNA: TGTGCCAGCAGTAAAGGGACTAGCATCCAAGAGACCCAGTACTTC.

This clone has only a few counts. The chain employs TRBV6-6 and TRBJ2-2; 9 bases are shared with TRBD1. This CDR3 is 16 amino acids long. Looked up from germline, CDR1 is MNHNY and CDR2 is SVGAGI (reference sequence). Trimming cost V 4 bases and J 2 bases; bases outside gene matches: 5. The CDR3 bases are TGTGCCAGCAGTTCCCGACAGGGGGTCAACACCGGGGAGCTGTTTTTT. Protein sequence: CASSSRQGVNTGELFF.

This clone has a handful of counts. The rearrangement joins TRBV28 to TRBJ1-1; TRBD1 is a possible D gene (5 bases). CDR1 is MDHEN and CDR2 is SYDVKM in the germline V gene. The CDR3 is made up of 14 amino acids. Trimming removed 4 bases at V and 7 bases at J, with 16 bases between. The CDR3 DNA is TGTGCCAGCAGTTCCTTAGGCGGGACCAGTGAAGCTTTCTTT. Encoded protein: CASSSLGGTSEAFF.

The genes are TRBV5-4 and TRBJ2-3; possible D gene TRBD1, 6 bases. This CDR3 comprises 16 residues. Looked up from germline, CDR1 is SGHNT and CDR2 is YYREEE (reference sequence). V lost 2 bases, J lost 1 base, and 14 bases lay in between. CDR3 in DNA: TGTGCCAGCAGCTTCCGACAGGTATCGCGCACAGATACGCAGTATTTT. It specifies CASSFRQVSRTDTQYF.

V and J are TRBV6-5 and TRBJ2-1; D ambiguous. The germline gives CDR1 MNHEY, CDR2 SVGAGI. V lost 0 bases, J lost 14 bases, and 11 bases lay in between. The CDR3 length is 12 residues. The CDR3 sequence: CASSYSLQSEFF. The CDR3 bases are TGTGCCAGCAGTTACTCCTTACAGTCTGAGTTCTTC.

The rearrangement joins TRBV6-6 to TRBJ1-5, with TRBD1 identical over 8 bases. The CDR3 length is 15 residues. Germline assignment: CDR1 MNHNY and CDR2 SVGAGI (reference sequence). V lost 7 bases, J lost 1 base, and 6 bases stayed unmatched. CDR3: CASKIRGLSNQPQHF. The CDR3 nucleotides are TGTGCCAGCAAAATCAGGGGGCTGAGCAATCAGCCCCAGCATTTT.

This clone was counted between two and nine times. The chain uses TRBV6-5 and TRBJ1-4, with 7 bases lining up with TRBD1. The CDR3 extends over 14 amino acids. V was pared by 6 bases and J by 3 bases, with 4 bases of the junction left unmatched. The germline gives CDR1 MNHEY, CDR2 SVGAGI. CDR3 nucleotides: TGTGCCAGCAGAGGGGACAGTTCTAATGAAAAACTGTTTTTT. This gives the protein CASRGDSSNEKLFF.

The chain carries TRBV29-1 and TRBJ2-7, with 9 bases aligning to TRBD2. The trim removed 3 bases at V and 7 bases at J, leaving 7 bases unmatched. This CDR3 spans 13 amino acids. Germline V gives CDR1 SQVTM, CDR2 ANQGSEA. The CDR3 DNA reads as TGCAGCGTTGATGTTAGCGGGAGTAATGAGCAGTACTTC. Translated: CSVDVSGSNEQYF.

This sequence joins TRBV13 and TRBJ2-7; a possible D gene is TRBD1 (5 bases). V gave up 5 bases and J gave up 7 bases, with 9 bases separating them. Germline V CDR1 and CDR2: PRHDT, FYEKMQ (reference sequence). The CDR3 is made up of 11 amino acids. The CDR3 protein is CASSRKGEQYF. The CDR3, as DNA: TGTGCCAGCAGCCGAAAGGGGGAGCAGTACTTC.

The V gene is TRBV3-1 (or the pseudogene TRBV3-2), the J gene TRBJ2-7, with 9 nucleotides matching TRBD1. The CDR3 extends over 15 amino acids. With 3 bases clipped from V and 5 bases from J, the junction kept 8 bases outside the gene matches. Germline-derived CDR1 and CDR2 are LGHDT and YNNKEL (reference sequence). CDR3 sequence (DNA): TGTGCCAGCAGCCAGGGACAGGGCCTGAGGAACGAGCAGTACTTC. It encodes CASSQGQGLRNEQYF.

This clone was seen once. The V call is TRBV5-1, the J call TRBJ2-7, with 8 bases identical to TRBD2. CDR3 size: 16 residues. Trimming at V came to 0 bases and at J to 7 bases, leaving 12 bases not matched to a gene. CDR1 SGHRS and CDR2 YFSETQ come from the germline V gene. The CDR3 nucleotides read TGCGCCAGCAGCTTGGGAGGGAGCGGGAGTTCGCGGGAGCAGTACTTC. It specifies CASSLGGSGSSREQYF.

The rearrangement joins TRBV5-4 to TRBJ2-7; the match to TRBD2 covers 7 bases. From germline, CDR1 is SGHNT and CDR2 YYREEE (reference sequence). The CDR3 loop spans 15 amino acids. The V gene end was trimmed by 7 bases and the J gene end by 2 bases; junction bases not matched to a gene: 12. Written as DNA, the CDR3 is TGTGCCAGCGGGAGGGGTTCTAGCGGAGCCTACGAGCAGTACTTC. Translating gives CASGRGSSGAYEQYF. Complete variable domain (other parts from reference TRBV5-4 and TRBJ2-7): ETGVTQSPTHLIKTRGQQVTLRCSSQSGHNTVSWYQQALGQGPQFIFQYYREEENGRGNFPPRFSGLQFPNYSSELNVNALELDDSALYLCASGRGSSGAYEQYFGPGTRLTVT.

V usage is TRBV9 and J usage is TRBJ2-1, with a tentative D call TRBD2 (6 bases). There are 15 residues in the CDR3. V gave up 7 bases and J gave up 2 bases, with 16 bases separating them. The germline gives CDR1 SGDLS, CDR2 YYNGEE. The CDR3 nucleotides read TGTGCCAGCGGAGTAGGGCTAGCGCCCTACAATGAGCAGTTCTTC. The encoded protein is CASGVGLAPYNEQFF.

The CDR3 region is CASTRGVAGPTDTQYF. Here the CDR3 DNA reads TGTGCCAGCACCCGGGGGGTAGCGGGACCCACAGATACGCAGTATTTT. The chain links TRBV7-9 to TRBJ2-3, with 8 nucleotides matching TRBD2. Germline-derived CDR1 and CDR2 are SEHNR and FQNEAQ (reference sequence). This CDR3 is built from 16 residues. V dropped 7 bases and J dropped 2; count of bases not matched to a gene: 11.

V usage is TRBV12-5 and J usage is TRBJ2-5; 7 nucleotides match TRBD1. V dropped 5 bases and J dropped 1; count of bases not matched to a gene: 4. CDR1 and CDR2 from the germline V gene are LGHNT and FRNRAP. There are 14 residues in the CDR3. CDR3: CASGPGQIQETQYF. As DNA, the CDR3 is TGTGCTAGTGGTCCGGGACAGATCCAAGAGACCCAGTACTTC.